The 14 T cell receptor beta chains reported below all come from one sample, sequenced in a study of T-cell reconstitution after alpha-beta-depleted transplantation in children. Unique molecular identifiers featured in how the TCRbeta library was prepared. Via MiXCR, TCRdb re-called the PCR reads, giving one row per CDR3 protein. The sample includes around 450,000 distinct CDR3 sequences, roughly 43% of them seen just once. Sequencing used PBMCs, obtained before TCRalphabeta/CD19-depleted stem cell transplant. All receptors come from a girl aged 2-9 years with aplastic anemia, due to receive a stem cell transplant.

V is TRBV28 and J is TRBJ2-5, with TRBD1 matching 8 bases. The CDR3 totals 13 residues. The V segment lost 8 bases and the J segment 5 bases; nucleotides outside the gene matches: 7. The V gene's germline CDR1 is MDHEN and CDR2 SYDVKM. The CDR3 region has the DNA TGTGCCAGCGGGACCAGGGGGCGGGAGACCCAGTACTTC. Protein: CASGTRGRETQYF.

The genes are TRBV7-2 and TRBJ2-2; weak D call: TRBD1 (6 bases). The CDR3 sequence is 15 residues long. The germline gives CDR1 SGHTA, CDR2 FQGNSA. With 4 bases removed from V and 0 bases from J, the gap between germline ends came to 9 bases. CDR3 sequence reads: CASSYRAANTGELFF. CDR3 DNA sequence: TGTGCCAGCAGCTACAGGGCCGCGAACACCGGGGAGCTGTTTTTT.

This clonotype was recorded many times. The CDR3 coding sequence is TGCAGTGCTAGGAGGAGCGGGAGGGCCCCCTCCTACAATGAGCAGTTCTTC. Protein product: CSARRSGRAPSYNEQFF. The rearrangement links TRBV20-1 to TRBJ2-1; 10 bases map to TRBD2. CDR3 length: 17 amino acids. Germline loops: CDR1 DFQATT, CDR2 SNEGSKA (reference sequence). J gave up 0 bases and V 3 bases, and 8 bases lay outside the gene matches.

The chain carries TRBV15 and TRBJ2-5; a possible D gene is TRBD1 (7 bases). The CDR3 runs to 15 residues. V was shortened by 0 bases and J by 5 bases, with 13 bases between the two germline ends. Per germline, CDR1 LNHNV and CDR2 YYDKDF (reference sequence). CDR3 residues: CATSRDMAGGETQYF. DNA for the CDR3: TGTGCCACCAGCAGAGATATGGCAGGGGGGGAGACCCAGTACTTC.

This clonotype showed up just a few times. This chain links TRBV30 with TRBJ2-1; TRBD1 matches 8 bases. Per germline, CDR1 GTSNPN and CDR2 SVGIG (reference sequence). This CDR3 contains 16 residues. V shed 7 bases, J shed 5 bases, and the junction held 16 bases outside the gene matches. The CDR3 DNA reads TGTGCCTACGACAGGGGTCGGGCCCTCCTCGACAATGAGCAGTTCTTC. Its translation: CAYDRGRALLDNEQFF.

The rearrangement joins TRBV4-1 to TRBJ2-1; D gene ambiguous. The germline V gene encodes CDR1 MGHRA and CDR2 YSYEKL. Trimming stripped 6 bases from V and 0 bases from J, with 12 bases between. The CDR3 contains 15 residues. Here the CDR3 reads CASSSGDSSYNEQFF. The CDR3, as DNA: TGCGCCAGCAGTTCTGGGGATAGCTCCTACAATGAGCAGTTCTTC.

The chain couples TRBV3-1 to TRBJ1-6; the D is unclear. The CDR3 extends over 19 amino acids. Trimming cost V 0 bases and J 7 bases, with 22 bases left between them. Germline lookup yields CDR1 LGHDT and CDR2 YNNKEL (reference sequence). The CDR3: CASSQEESSGIPPNSPLHF. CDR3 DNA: TGTGCCAGCAGCCAAGAGGAAAGCTCGGGGATCCCACCCAATTCACCCCTCCACTTT.

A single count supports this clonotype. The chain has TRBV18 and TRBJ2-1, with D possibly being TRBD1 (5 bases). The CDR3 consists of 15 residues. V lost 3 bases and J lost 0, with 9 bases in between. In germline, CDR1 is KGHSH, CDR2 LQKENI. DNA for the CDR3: TGTGCCAGCTCACCCCTCAGGGCCTCCTACAATGAGCAGTTCTTC. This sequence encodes CASSPLRASYNEQFF.

The CDR3 loop reads CASSYSKRFMNTEAFF. The CDR3 DNA reads as TGTGCCAGCAGTTACTCGAAGAGGTTCATGAACACTGAAGCTTTCTTT. This chain joins TRBV6-5 and TRBJ1-1; the D is unclear. V gave up 0 bases and J gave up 0 bases, with 11 bases separating them. Looked up from germline, CDR1 is MNHEY and CDR2 is SVGAGI. The CDR3 contains 16 residues.

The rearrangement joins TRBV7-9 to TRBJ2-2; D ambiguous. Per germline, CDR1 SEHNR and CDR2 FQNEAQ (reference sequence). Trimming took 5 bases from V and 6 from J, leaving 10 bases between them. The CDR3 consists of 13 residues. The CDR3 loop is CASSPANPGELFF. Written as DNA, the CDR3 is TGTGCCAGCAGCCCAGCCAATCCCGGGGAGCTGTTTTTT. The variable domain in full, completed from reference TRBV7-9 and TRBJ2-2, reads DTGVSQNPRHKITKRGQNVTFRCDPISEHNRLYWYRQTLGQGPEFLTYFQNEAQLEKSRLLSDRFSAERPKGSFSTLEIQRTEQGDSAMYLCASSPANPGELFFGEGSRLTVL.

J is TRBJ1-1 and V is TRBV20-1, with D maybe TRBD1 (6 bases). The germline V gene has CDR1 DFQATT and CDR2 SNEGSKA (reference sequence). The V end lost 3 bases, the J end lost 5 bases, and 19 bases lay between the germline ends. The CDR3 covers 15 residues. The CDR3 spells CSASVPGHGKTEAFF. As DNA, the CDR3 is TGCAGTGCTAGTGTACCGGGACACGGGAAGACTGAAGCTTTCTTT.

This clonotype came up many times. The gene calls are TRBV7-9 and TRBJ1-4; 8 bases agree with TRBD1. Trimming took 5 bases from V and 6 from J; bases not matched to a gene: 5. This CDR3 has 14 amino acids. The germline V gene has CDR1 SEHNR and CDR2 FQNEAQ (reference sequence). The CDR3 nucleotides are TGTGCCAGCAGCACCTCAGGGGGCCATGAAAAACTGTTTTTT. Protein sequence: CASSTSGGHEKLFF.

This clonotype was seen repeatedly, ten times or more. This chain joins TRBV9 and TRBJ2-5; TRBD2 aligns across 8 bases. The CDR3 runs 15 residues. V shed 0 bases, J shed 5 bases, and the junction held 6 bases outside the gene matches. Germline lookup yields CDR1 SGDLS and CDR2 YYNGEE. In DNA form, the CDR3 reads TGTGCCAGCAGCGTAGAGCGGGGGCTCGGGGAGACCCAGTACTTC. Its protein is CASSVERGLGETQYF.

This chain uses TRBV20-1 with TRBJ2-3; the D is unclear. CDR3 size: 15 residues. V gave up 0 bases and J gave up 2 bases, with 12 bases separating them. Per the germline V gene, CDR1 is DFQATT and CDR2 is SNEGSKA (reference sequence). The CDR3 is CSARDHGGPTDTQYF. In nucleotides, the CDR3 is TGCAGTGCTAGAGATCATGGCGGACCCACAGATACGCAGTATTTT.